These T cell receptor beta chains were read from a single sample in a study of Ad26.COV2.S vaccination and SARS-CoV-2 variants. Sequenced by immunoSEQ multiplex PCR; TCRdb stores in-frame clones only, minus some. The data contain fewer than 400,000 clones, 70% to 90% of them singletons. The sample was peripheral blood, taken in a trial of Ad26.COV2.S vaccine versus placebo. These receptors all stem from a person between 18 and 65 years old who received the Ad26.COV2.S COVID-19 vaccine or a placebo. Both conserved end residues are part of each CDR3. Fields, in order: clone size, V gene, J gene, D gene, CDR3 protein, CDR3 DNA. A D gene is named only where the DNA matches it firmly. The size field is filled for only some rows; it gives once, few, many or a size class.

clone_size: -; v_call: TRBV28; j_call: TRBJ2-3; d_call: -; cdr3_aa: CASSFLHTDTQYF; cdr3_nt: TGTGCCAGCAGTTTCCTCCACACAGATACGCAGTATTTT
clone_size: -; v_call: TRBV13; j_call: TRBJ2-7; d_call: TRBD2; cdr3_aa: CASSLALADRSYEQYF; cdr3_nt: TGTGCCAGCAGCTTAGCACTAGCGGACCGCTCCTACGAGCAGTACTTC
clone_size: -; v_call: TRBV11-3; j_call: TRBJ2-6; d_call: -; cdr3_aa: CASSPRVLSGANVLTF; cdr3_nt: TGTGCCAGCAGCCCACGTGTCCTCTCTGGGGCCAACGTCCTGACTTTC
clone_size: -; v_call: TRBV19; j_call: TRBJ2-2; d_call: TRBD2; cdr3_aa: CASSTGTSGGYGWNTGELFF; cdr3_nt: TGTGCCAGTAGTACAGGGACTAGCGGGGGTTACGGCTGGAACACCGGGGAGCTGTTTTTT
clone_size: -; v_call: TRBV29-1; j_call: TRBJ1-2; d_call: -; cdr3_aa: CSVDRDRLGGYTF; cdr3_nt: TGCAGCGTTGATAGGGACCGGCTGGGTGGCTACACCTTC
clone_size: once; v_call: TRBV5-1; j_call: TRBJ2-7; d_call: TRBD1; cdr3_aa: CASSPTGVLSYEQYF; cdr3_nt: TGCGCCAGCAGCCCGACAGGGGTATTGAGCTACGAGCAGTACTTC
clone_size: -; v_call: TRBV30; j_call: TRBJ2-1; d_call: TRBD2; cdr3_aa: CAWRASGGHNEQFF; cdr3_nt: TGTGCCTGGAGGGCTAGCGGGGGGCACAATGAGCAGTTCTTC
clone_size: -; v_call: TRBV7-2; j_call: TRBJ1-5; d_call: -; cdr3_aa: CASSPPGSNQPQHF; cdr3_nt: TGTGCCAGCAGCCCTCCAGGGAGCAATCAGCCCCAGCATTTT
clone_size: few; v_call: TRBV5-6; j_call: TRBJ2-1; d_call: -; cdr3_aa: CASSSRLGTLNNEQFF; cdr3_nt: TGTGCCAGCAGCTCCCGACTGGGGACCCTTAACAATGAGCAGTTCTTC
clone_size: few; v_call: TRBV7-3; j_call: TRBJ1-1; d_call: -; cdr3_aa: CASSSLGNTEAFF; cdr3_nt: TGTGCCAGCAGCTCTCTGGGGAACACTGAAGCTTTCTTT
clone_size: -; v_call: TRBV5-1; j_call: TRBJ1-6; d_call: -; cdr3_aa: CASSLAPGGGSPLHF; cdr3_nt: TGCGCCAGCAGCTTGGCCCCGGGGGGGGGTTCACCCCTCCACTTT
clone_size: -; v_call: TRBV2; j_call: TRBJ2-7; d_call: -; cdr3_aa: CASRSDSYEQYF; cdr3_nt: TGTGCCAGCAGATCCGACAGCTACGAGCAGTACTTC
clone_size: -; v_call: TRBV6-1; j_call: TRBJ1-4; d_call: TRBD1; cdr3_aa: CASSEEAVRGPATNEKLFF; cdr3_nt: TGTGCCAGCAGTGAAGAAGCAGTTAGGGGGCCTGCAACTAATGAAAAACTGTTTTTT
clone_size: -; v_call: TRBV19; j_call: TRBJ1-5; d_call: -; cdr3_aa: CASSIMSQPQHF; cdr3_nt: TGTGCCAGTAGTATAATGTCCCAGCCCCAGCATTTT
clone_size: -; v_call: TRBV2; j_call: TRBJ2-7; d_call: -; cdr3_aa: CASSPELGSFQQYF; cdr3_nt: TGTGCCAGCAGTCCGGAACTGGGCTCTTTCCAGCAGTACTTC
clone_size: -; v_call: TRBV24-1; j_call: TRBJ1-6; d_call: -; cdr3_aa: CATSDGLFGAASSLSSYNSPLHF; cdr3_nt: TGTGCCACCAGTGATGGTCTATTCGGGGCAGCAAGTAGTCTGAGCTCCTATAATTCACCCCTCCACTTT
clone_size: -; v_call: TRBV2; j_call: TRBJ1-3; d_call: TRBD1; cdr3_aa: CASILDRNGNTIYF; cdr3_nt: TGTGCCAGCATCCTGGACAGGAACGGAAACACCATATATTTT
clone_size: -; v_call: TRBV18; j_call: TRBJ2-5; d_call: -; cdr3_aa: CASSQTGRETQYF; cdr3_nt: TGTGCCAGCTCACAAACAGGGAGAGAGACCCAGTACTTC
clone_size: -; v_call: TRBV6-5; j_call: TRBJ2-5; d_call: TRBD2; cdr3_aa: CASRVGLATETQYF; cdr3_nt: TGTGCCAGCAGGGTAGGACTAGCCACGGAGACCCAGTACTTC
clone_size: -; v_call: TRBV11-3; j_call: TRBJ2-7; d_call: -; cdr3_aa: CASSLPQLWAILRNEQYF; cdr3_nt: TGTGCCAGCAGCTTACCCCAACTTTGGGCGATCCTTAGAAACGAGCAGTACTTC
clone_size: -; v_call: TRBV5-5; j_call: TRBJ1-5; d_call: TRBD1; cdr3_aa: CASSLAGTGGSNQPQHF; cdr3_nt: TGTGCCAGCAGCTTGGCGGGGACAGGGGGAAGCAATCAGCCCCAGCATTTT
clone_size: -; v_call: TRBV5-6; j_call: TRBJ1-6; d_call: -; cdr3_aa: CASSLWGVRSPLHF; cdr3_nt: TGTGCCAGCAGCTTGTGGGGGGTCCGATCACCCCTCCACTTT
clone_size: -; v_call: TRBV19; j_call: TRBJ1-5; d_call: TRBD1; cdr3_aa: CASTPGRGLDQPQHF; cdr3_nt: TGTGCCAGTACCCCGGGGAGGGGGCTGGATCAGCCCCAGCATTTT
clone_size: -; v_call: TRBV10-3; j_call: TRBJ1-4; d_call: TRBD1; cdr3_aa: CASESLRRGHSTNEKLFF; cdr3_nt: TGTGCCTCTGAATCCCTTCGCAGGGGGCATTCAACTAATGAAAAACTGTTTTTT
clone_size: -; v_call: TRBV25-1; j_call: TRBJ1-6; d_call: -; cdr3_aa: CASRAADSYNSPLHF; cdr3_nt: TGTGCCAGCAGGGCAGCTGACTCCTATAATTCACCCCTCCACTTT
clone_size: once; v_call: TRBV28; j_call: TRBJ2-5; d_call: -; cdr3_aa: CASSLYEYQETQYF; cdr3_nt: TGTGCCAGCAGTCTCTACGAGTACCAAGAGACCCAGTACTTC
clone_size: -; v_call: TRBV6-6; j_call: TRBJ2-1; d_call: -; cdr3_aa: CASSYSYNEQFF; cdr3_nt: TGTGCCAGCAGTTACTCTTACAATGAGCAGTTCTTC
clone_size: -; v_call: TRBV29-1; j_call: TRBJ1-1; d_call: TRBD1; cdr3_aa: CSGSGQQDTEAFF; cdr3_nt: TGCAGCGGGTCGGGACAGCAGGACACTGAAGCTTTCTTT
clone_size: -; v_call: TRBV4-2; j_call: TRBJ1-2; d_call: -; cdr3_aa: CASSQRLGNWDIPWGYGYTF; cdr3_nt: TGTGCCAGCAGCCAAAGATTAGGGAATTGGGACATTCCGTGGGGCTATGGCTACACCTTC
clone_size: -; v_call: TRBV6-5; j_call: TRBJ2-7; d_call: TRBD2; cdr3_aa: CASSRGGAEYEQYF; cdr3_nt: TGTGCCAGCAGCCGGGGGGGAGCAGAATACGAGCAGTACTTC
clone_size: -; v_call: TRBV10-3; j_call: TRBJ1-1; d_call: -; cdr3_aa: CAIMGSPNTEAFF; cdr3_nt: TGTGCCATAATGGGCAGCCCGAACACTGAAGCTTTCTTT
clone_size: -; v_call: TRBV6-4; j_call: TRBJ2-1; d_call: -; cdr3_aa: CASPEGYHNEQFF; cdr3_nt: TGTGCCAGCCCTGAGGGGTACCACAATGAGCAGTTCTTC
clone_size: -; v_call: TRBV6-6; j_call: TRBJ1-1; d_call: TRBD1; cdr3_aa: CASSPTGQGNTEAFF; cdr3_nt: TGTGCCAGCAGTCCTACAGGACAGGGAAACACTGAAGCTTTCTTT
clone_size: -; v_call: TRBV18; j_call: TRBJ1-5; d_call: -; cdr3_aa: CASSETEGGNQPQHF; cdr3_nt: TGTGCCAGCTCCGAAACGGAGGGAGGCAATCAGCCCCAGCATTTT
clone_size: -; v_call: TRBV7-6; j_call: TRBJ2-2; d_call: -; cdr3_aa: CASSGRANGGNTGELFF; cdr3_nt: TGTGCCAGCAGCGGAAGGGCCAACGGGGGGAACACCGGGGAGCTGTTTTTT
clone_size: -; v_call: TRBV5-8; j_call: TRBJ2-1; d_call: -; cdr3_aa: CASSLEGGSYNEQFF; cdr3_nt: TGTGCCAGCAGCTTGGAGGGCGGGTCCTACAATGAGCAGTTCTTC
clone_size: -; v_call: TRBV6-6; j_call: TRBJ1-1; d_call: -; cdr3_aa: CASSYSGPGNTEAFF; cdr3_nt: TGTGCCAGCAGTTACTCGGGCCCTGGGAACACTGAAGCTTTCTTT
clone_size: few; v_call: TRBV6-5; j_call: TRBJ2-1; d_call: -; cdr3_aa: CASSYSPASNEQFF; cdr3_nt: TGTGCCAGCAGTTACTCCCCAGCTTCGAATGAGCAGTTCTTC
clone_size: -; v_call: TRBV24-1; j_call: TRBJ2-2; d_call: -; cdr3_aa: CATSDYRVAGELFF; cdr3_nt: TGTGCCACCAGTGACTACAGGGTTGCGGGGGAGCTGTTTTTT
clone_size: -; v_call: TRBV3-1/TRBV3-2; j_call: TRBJ1-1; d_call: -; cdr3_aa: CASSQSGADTEAFF; cdr3_nt: TGTGCCAGCAGCCAATCTGGGGCGGACACTGAAGCTTTCTTT
clone_size: once; v_call: TRBV6-6; j_call: TRBJ1-6; d_call: -; cdr3_aa: CASSYSIGGGSPLHF; cdr3_nt: TGTGCCAGCAGTTACTCAATAGGGGGTGGTTCACCCCTCCACTTT
clone_size: -; v_call: TRBV7-6; j_call: TRBJ2-7; d_call: -; cdr3_aa: CASSSGPLYEQYF; cdr3_nt: TGTGCCAGCAGCTCGGGCCCGCTTTACGAGCAGTACTTC
clone_size: -; v_call: TRBV9; j_call: TRBJ1-3; d_call: -; cdr3_aa: CASSVQWSGNTIYF; cdr3_nt: TGTGCCAGCAGCGTTCAGTGGTCTGGAAACACCATATATTTT
clone_size: few; v_call: TRBV6-2/TRBV6-3; j_call: TRBJ1-1; d_call: -; cdr3_aa: CASSYSGAGEAFF; cdr3_nt: TGTGCCAGCAGTTACTCGGGGGCGGGTGAAGCTTTCTTT
clone_size: -; v_call: TRBV3-1/TRBV3-2; j_call: TRBJ1-4; d_call: -; cdr3_aa: CASSHRTYNEKLFF; cdr3_nt: TGTGCCAGCAGCCACCGGACATACAATGAAAAACTGTTTTTT
clone_size: -; v_call: TRBV29-1; j_call: TRBJ2-2; d_call: TRBD2; cdr3_aa: CSVDVSGGGELFF; cdr3_nt: TGCAGCGTTGATGTCAGCGGGGGTGGGGAGCTGTTTTTT
clone_size: -; v_call: TRBV29-1; j_call: TRBJ1-2; d_call: -; cdr3_aa: CSVEDLTAPGDGYTF; cdr3_nt: TGCAGCGTTGAAGATTTGACAGCCCCAGGGGATGGCTACACCTTC
clone_size: -; v_call: TRBV7-2; j_call: TRBJ2-1; d_call: -; cdr3_aa: CASSFGGEQFF; cdr3_nt: TGTGCCAGCAGCTTTGGGGGTGAGCAGTTCTTC
clone_size: -; v_call: TRBV11-2; j_call: TRBJ1-1; d_call: -; cdr3_aa: CASSPSIQNTEAFF; cdr3_nt: TGTGCCAGCAGCCCTAGCATCCAGAACACTGAAGCTTTCTTT
clone_size: -; v_call: TRBV12-3/TRBV12-4; j_call: TRBJ1-2; d_call: -; cdr3_aa: CASNAGTPLTFTF; cdr3_nt: TGTGCCAGCAATGCCGGGACACCGCTCACTTTCACCTTC
clone_size: -; v_call: TRBV12-3/TRBV12-4; j_call: TRBJ2-3; d_call: -; cdr3_aa: CASSWRGADTQYF; cdr3_nt: TGTGCCAGCAGTTGGAGGGGTGCGGATACGCAGTATTTT
clone_size: -; v_call: TRBV4-1; j_call: TRBJ2-1; d_call: -; cdr3_aa: CASSQVISYNEQFF; cdr3_nt: TGCGCCAGCAGCCAAGTTATCTCCTACAATGAGCAGTTCTTC
clone_size: -; v_call: TRBV28; j_call: TRBJ2-1; d_call: -; cdr3_aa: CASSRIYNEQFF; cdr3_nt: TGTGCCAGCTCGCGGATCTACAATGAGCAGTTCTTC
clone_size: -; v_call: TRBV5-5; j_call: TRBJ1-2; d_call: -; cdr3_aa: CASSSLPGYTF; cdr3_nt: TGTGCCAGCAGTTCTCTGCCGGGGTACACCTTC
clone_size: few; v_call: TRBV6-6; j_call: TRBJ2-1; d_call: TRBD1; cdr3_aa: CASSYSGQPNNEQFF; cdr3_nt: TGTGCCAGCAGTTACTCGGGACAGCCAAACAATGAGCAGTTCTTC